This TCR beta chain appears in the sequencing data of a study of Japanese encephalitis immunity and Zika vaccine responses. Looking at the study overall: Three 5.0 ug doses of alum-adjuvanted ZPIV were given at weeks 0, 4, 28. Sequenced timepoints were week 0, after pre-vaccination, and week 52. TCRs from flavivirus-naive donors were taken at weeks 2, 6, 52 post-ZPIV. Fewer than 15 participants received one YFV vaccine dose before ZPIV, and 9 or 10 were flavivirus-naive.

Peptide pools at about 0.96 ug/mL each stimulated CFSE-labeled PBMCs over an approximately six-day culture. Live CD56-CD19-CD16-CD3+CD4+ cells with low CFSE were sorted unfixed as proliferating CD4 T cells. This clonotype is medium-sized by share. TCRdb ran MiXCR on the 5' RACE reads and lists one entry per CDR3 protein. In the table there are approximately 530 distinct CDR3 sequences, more than 6.5% of which are singletons. With 5 bases removed from V and 0 bases from J, the gap between germline ends came to 13 bases. CDR1 is SQVTM and CDR2 is ANQGSEA in the germline V gene. The length of the CDR3 is 14 residues.

The sequence came from an adult woman who received an inactivated Zika virus vaccine. The J gene is TRBJ1-1, the V gene TRBV29-1; D remains unclear. The sequenced sample was antigen-activated CD4+ T cells from blood, cultured, obtained during a Zika inactivated vaccine study. DNA for the CDR3: TGCAGCGTTTACCCCAGGAGTATGAACACTGAAGCTTTCTTT. It is translated as CSVYPRSMNTEAFF.